The 26 T cell receptor beta chains listed next were all sequenced from one sample in a study of cytomegalovirus exposure and HLA in healthy donors (dated by TCRdb to 2015 to 2018). Receptor amplification or capture employed the immunoSEQ multiplex PCR assay. For the multiplex PCR, a mixture combining 60 forward primers for TCR Vbeta segments and 13 reverse primers for TCR Jbeta segments was used. TCRdb retrieved this table from immuneACCESS and kept in-frame rearrangements only. Not all clones are present; in checked studies, unresolved V genes account for under half, and no reason is known for the remainder. The sample profile shows approximately 250,000 clones; roughly 84% of them were found once. The ten top clones hold around 0.23% of the sample. Sequenced material: PBMCs. The receptors derive from a girl aged 2-10 years in good health and CMV-seronegative.

The V and J genes are TRBV5-1 and TRBJ2-2; 8 nucleotides match TRBD1. Germline CDR1 SGHRS, CDR2 YFSETQ. The CDR3 is 15 amino acids. The V and J ends lost 1 base and 5 bases, in that order; junction bases with no gene match: 4. The CDR3 DNA reads as TGCGCCAGCAGCTTGTTTACAGGGGGGACCGGGGAGCTGTTTTTT. It yields the protein CASSLFTGGTGELFF.

This sequence joins TRBV4-2 and TRBJ2-3; D not certain. Germline V gene sequence: CDR1 LGHNA, CDR2 YNFKEQ. V lost 3 bases and J lost 0, with 10 bases in between. The CDR3 is 15 residues long. CDR3 sequence reads: CASSQLDVSTDTQYF. CDR3 DNA: TGTGCCAGCAGCCAGCTAGACGTCAGCACAGATACGCAGTATTTT.

This chain joins TRBV18 and TRBJ2-6, with D unclear. Deletions cut 6 bases from V and 0 bases from J, with 12 bases between. The CDR3 sequence is 16 residues long. The germline CDR1 and CDR2 sequences are KGHSH and LQKENI. The CDR3 DNA is TGTGCCAGCTCGCGGCAGTTCCCCTCTGGGGCCAACGTCCTGACTTTC. This gives the protein CASSRQFPSGANVLTF.

V is TRBV10-2 and J is TRBJ1-2, with D possibly matching TRBD1 (6 bases). CDR3 length: 14 residues. The V end lost 10 bases, the J end lost 4 bases, and 19 bases lay between the germline ends. Germline V lookup: CDR1 WSHSY, CDR2 SAAADI. The CDR3 is CATRRGEGGYGYTF. CDR3 DNA: TGCGCCACTAGAAGGGGCGAAGGGGGCTATGGCTACACCTTC.

The genes are TRBV6-1 and TRBJ2-7, with D possibly being TRBD2 (5 bases). The CDR3 is made up of 13 amino acids. From germline, CDR1 is MNHNS and CDR2 SASEGT. V was trimmed by 4 bases and J by 3 bases, leaving 10 bases between them. The CDR3 sequence is CASSAFRGYEQYF. The CDR3 bases are TGTGCCAGCAGTGCCTTTCGGGGCTACGAGCAGTACTTC.

For this clone: A junction end diverges from the germline sequence, so it may reflect a read error. The rearrangement joins TRBV7-9 to TRBJ1-4, with 9 bases that match TRBD1. This CDR3 region has 19 residues. Germline lookup yields CDR1 SEHNR and CDR2 FQNEAQ (reference sequence). For the CDR3, the DNA is TGTTCCAGCAGAGGTCCGTATTTGAAGGGACAGGGATTTCCCGCAAAACTGTTTTTT. Amino acid sequence: CSSRGPYLKGQGFPAKLFF.

The chain employs TRBV9 and TRBJ2-7; tentatively, D is TRBD1 (6 bases). With 4 bases removed from V and 5 bases from J, the gap between germline ends came to 13 bases. Germline CDR1 SGDLS, CDR2 YYNGEE. The CDR3 is 13 amino acids. The CDR3 DNA is TGTGCCAGCAGCCCGGACAGTCCGGACGAGCAGTACTTC. Protein sequence: CASSPDSPDEQYF.

CDR3 amino acids: CASNGWEQYF. The CDR3 DNA follows: TGTGCCAGCAACGGGTGGGAGCAGTACTTC. The V gene is TRBV2, the J gene TRBJ2-7; no firm D call. The CDR3 length is 10 residues. V dropped 7 bases and J dropped 7 bases, with 8 bases sitting between them. Germline loops: CDR1 SNHLY, CDR2 FYNNEI. The whole variable domain, filled in from reference TRBV2 and TRBJ2-7, reads EPEVTQTPSHQVTQMGQEVILRCVPISNHLYFYWYRQILGQKVEFLVSFYNNEISEKSEIFDDQFSVERPDGSNFTLKIRSTKLEDSAMYFCASNGWEQYFGPGTRLTVT.

The CDR3 nucleotides are TGCGCCAGCAGCTTGTATTCATCGAGCTCCTACAATGAGCAGTTCTTC. Translation gives CASSLYSSSSYNEQFF. The rearrangement links TRBV5-1 to TRBJ2-1; D gene uncertain. Trimming left V 1 base short and J 0 bases short, with 11 bases between. The V gene's germline CDR1 is SGHRS and CDR2 YFSETQ. This CDR3 contains 16 residues.

This rearrangement joins TRBV7-6 to TRBJ2-1; 13 nucleotides match TRBD2. CDR1 SGHVS and CDR2 FNYEAQ come from the germline V gene. The CDR3 is 15 amino acids. Losses at the gene ends were 5 bases for V and 5 bases for J; bases not matched to a gene: 3. The CDR3 DNA is TGTGCCAGCAGCCAACTAGCGGGAGGGGACAATGAGCAGTTCTTC. It encodes CASSQLAGGDNEQFF.

This clone has just a few counts. For the CDR3, the DNA is TGTGCCAGCAGTCCAAGCAGGGCAACTAATGAAAAACTGTTTTTT. Its protein is CASSPSRATNEKLFF. The genes are TRBV27 and TRBJ1-4; D is possibly TRBD1 (5 bases). This CDR3 has 15 residues. In germline, CDR1 is MNHEY, CDR2 SMNVEV (reference sequence). With 5 bases removed from V and 0 bases from J, the gap between germline ends came to 10 bases.

The chain has TRBV30 and TRBJ2-5, with 12 positions matching TRBD2. V lost 1 base, J lost 4 bases, and 13 bases stayed unmatched. The CDR3 contains 18 residues. In germline, CDR1 is GTSNPN, CDR2 SVGIG (reference sequence). CDR3 in DNA: TGTGCCTGGAGTGCCACCGCACTAGCGGGGGGTAACATAGAGACCCAGTACTTC. This encodes CAWSATALAGGNIETQYF.

The rearrangement links TRBV7-2 to TRBJ1-1, with 8 bases matching TRBD1. Per the germline V gene, CDR1 is SGHTA and CDR2 is FQGNSA. CDR3 length equals 15 residues. Trimming at V came to 4 bases and at J to 5 bases, leaving 9 bases not matched to a gene. The CDR3 coding sequence is TGTGCCAGCAGCTCCAGTCCAGGGGGCCGGACTGAAGCTTTCTTT. Translated: CASSSSPGGRTEAFF.

This chain connects TRBV19 to TRBJ2-5, with D tentatively TRBD2 (6 bases). Germline CDR1 reads LNHDA; CDR2 reads SQIVND (reference sequence). The CDR3 has 14 residues. Trimming stripped 5 bases from V and 5 bases from J, with 15 bases between. The CDR3 reads CASSPGTPRETQYF. The DNA for the CDR3 is TGTGCCAGTAGTCCAGGGACTCCAAGGGAGACCCAGTACTTC.

This chain connects TRBV27 to TRBJ2-3; no definite D call. The CDR3 sequence is 16 residues long. Germline V gene data show CDR1 as MNHEY and CDR2 as SMNVEV (reference sequence). Trimming pared 2 bases from V and 0 bases from J, leaving 12 bases between. Written as DNA, the CDR3 is TGTGCCAGCAGTTTACAGCCGACTCTTAGCACAGATACGCAGTATTTT. It is translated as CASSLQPTLSTDTQYF.

The DNA for the CDR3 is TGTGCCAGCAGCACCGGACTAGCGGAGACCCAGTACTTC. It is translated as CASSTGLAETQYF. V and J are TRBV21-1 and TRBJ2-5; the table's D call, TRBD2, has no DNA check behind it. TRBV21-1 is tagged as a pseudogene. This CDR3 is 13 amino acids long.

The rearrangement uses TRBV7-6 and TRBJ1-1; unclear D gene. The CDR3 is 14 amino acids. Germline V CDR1 and CDR2: SGHVS, FNYEAQ. Trimming removed 11 bases at V and 0 bases at J, with 16 bases between. The DNA for the CDR3 is TGTGCCTGCTCCCCCGGAGTGATGAACACTGAAGCTTTCTTT. It translates to CACSPGVMNTEAFF.

This clone was seen a handful of times. This chain uses TRBV27 with TRBJ1-5, with D unclear. V lost 2 bases, J lost 4 bases, and 9 bases lay in between. CDR1 MNHEY and CDR2 SMNVEV come from the germline V gene (reference sequence). The CDR3 has 14 residues. The CDR3 spells CASSLRRLNQPQHF. Here the CDR3 DNA reads TGTGCCAGCAGTTTACGCAGGCTAAATCAGCCCCAGCATTTT.

The chain couples TRBV5-8 to TRBJ2-1, with TRBD2 matching over 9 bases. The germline gives CDR1 SGHTS, CDR2 YDEGEE. This CDR3 has 17 residues. Unmatched junction bases numbered 6, after V lost 2 bases and J lost 0 bases. CDR3 in DNA: TGTGCCAGCAGCTTTACGGGACTAGCAAGCTCCTACAATGAGCAGTTCTTC. Its translation: CASSFTGLASSYNEQFF.

This chain uses TRBV5-1 with TRBJ2-5; 7 bases map to TRBD2. Trimming at V came to 4 bases and at J to 6 bases, leaving 9 bases not matched to a gene. CDR1 and CDR2 (germline): SGHRS, YFSETQ. The CDR3 covers 14 residues. In nucleotides, the CDR3 is TGCGCCAGCAGCACCTCTGGGGGGGAGAAGACCCAGTACTTC. Protein: CASSTSGGEKTQYF. The variable domain in full, completed from reference TRBV5-1 and TRBJ2-5, reads KAGVTQTPRYLIKTRGQQVTLSCSPISGHRSVSWYQQTPGQGLQFLFEYFSETQRNKGNFPGRFSGRQFSNSRSEMNVSTLELGDSALYLCASSTSGGEKTQYFGPGTRLLVL.

V gene TRBV4-1 combines with J gene TRBJ1-5; a weak D match, TRBD1 (5 bases). The CDR3 has 14 residues. V dropped 0 bases and J dropped 9 bases, with 12 bases sitting between them. Germline V gene sequence: CDR1 MGHRA, CDR2 YSYEKL. In DNA, the CDR3 is TGCGCCAGCAGCCAAGAGGCGGGGGTGACGCCCCAGCATTTT. Its protein is CASSQEAGVTPQHF.

In regard to this clone: The same CDR3 arises from other DNA sequences in this sample as well. DNA for the CDR3: TGTGCCAGCAGCTTGGACAGGGGCACAGATACGCAGTATTTT. The encoded protein is CASSLDRGTDTQYF. The chain employs TRBV5-4 and TRBJ2-3, with TRBD1 as a possible D gene (6 bases). Germline V lookup: CDR1 SGHNT, CDR2 YYREEE (reference sequence). This CDR3 region has 14 residues. Trimming stripped 0 bases from V and 1 base from J, with 6 bases between.

The rearrangement joins TRBV6-1 to TRBJ1-2, with unresolved D. Germline V gives CDR1 MNHNS, CDR2 SASEGT. CDR3 size: 14 residues. The ends were cut back, 6 bases at V and 8 bases at J, with 19 bases in the middle. As DNA, the CDR3 is TGTGCCAGCAGCGCCCGGGGAGGGCTTAACGGCTACACCTTC. This translates into CASSARGGLNGYTF.

The table lists this clone with a few counts. The genes are TRBV4-1 and TRBJ1-1, with TRBD1 as a possible D gene (5 bases). The V gene's germline CDR1 is MGHRA and CDR2 YSYEKL. The length of the CDR3 is 16 residues. The V and J ends lost 1 base and 1 base respectively, with 13 bases between them. The CDR3 bases are TGCGCCAGCAGCCAAGTAACGACAGAGACGAACACTGAAGCTTTCTTT. Its translation is CASSQVTTETNTEAFF.

For the CDR3, the DNA is TGTGCCTGGAGTGTAGGAGACTGGGACACTGGGGGAGAGCAGTACTTC. It translates to CAWSVGDWDTGGEQYF. The chain combines TRBV30 with TRBJ2-7; D perhaps matches TRBD1 (6 bases). In germline, CDR1 is GTSNPN, CDR2 SVGIG (reference sequence). V was shortened by 0 bases and J by 7 bases, with 22 bases between the two germline ends. The CDR3 has 16 residues.

The rearrangement links TRBV9 to TRBJ2-2; 7 positions match TRBD2. Germline assignment: CDR1 SGDLS and CDR2 YYNGEE. The CDR3 consists of 14 residues. V trimming: 0 bases; J trimming: 6 bases; junction bases outside the gene matches: 2. The CDR3 DNA reads as TGTGCCAGCAGCGTAGTTCGGGAGGCCGGGGAGCTGTTTTTT. Protein: CASSVVREAGELFF.